The 21 T cell receptor beta chains presented below share a single source sample, sequenced in a study of early T cells in non-severe SARS-CoV-2 infection. One entry per CDR3 protein results from TCRdb running MiXCR on the 5' RACE reads. Among over 45,000 distinct CDR3 sequences listed, about 7.7% were seen once. This specimen was whole blood, taken at baseline. The receptors shown here come from an adult who was a healthcare worker with PCR-confirmed SARS-CoV-2 infection or an uninfected control (not recorded which).

Comment on this clonotype: The junction shows a germline mismatch at one end, possibly a read error. The chain is built from TRBV19 and TRBJ2-7; D is possibly TRBD1 or TRBD2 (5 bases each). The CDR3 extends over 13 amino acids. Germline assignment: CDR1 LNHDA and CDR2 SQIVND (reference sequence). CDR3: CASTTGPEYEQYF. The CDR3 coding sequence is TGTGCCAGTACCACGGGACCAGAGTACGAGCAATACTTC.

This clonotype has only a few counts. This rearrangement joins TRBV9 to TRBJ2-7, with 13 positions matching TRBD2. The CDR3 covers 18 residues. CDR1 and CDR2 (germline): SGDLS, YYNGEE. Unmatched junction bases numbered 10, after V lost 4 bases and J lost 0 bases. As DNA, the CDR3 is TGTGCCAGCAGCCGGGGGACTAGCGGGACCCGGAGCTCCTACGAGCAGTACTTC. Translated: CASSRGTSGTRSSYEQYF.

V is TRBV6-5 and J is TRBJ2-5, with TRBD1 matching over 12 bases. The CDR3 covers 15 residues. Germline V gene lookup returns CDR1 MNHEY and CDR2 SVGAGI. V trimming: 5 bases; J trimming: 4 bases; junction bases outside the gene matches: 5. The CDR3: CASSHRDRGRETQYF. The CDR3 DNA follows: TGTGCCAGCAGTCACCGGGACAGGGGGCGAGAGACCCAGTACTTC.

The table lists this clonotype with many counts. The J gene is TRBJ1-5, the V gene TRBV20-1, with a weak D call TRBD1 (5 bases). CDR3 size: 13 residues. CDR1 is DFQATT and CDR2 is SNEGSKA in the germline V gene (reference sequence). Trimming stripped 1 base from V and 7 bases from J, with 11 bases between. CDR3 coding DNA: TGCAGTGCTAGAGCGGGGGAATGGCAGCCCCAGCATTTT. Amino acids: CSARAGEWQPQHF.

The gene calls are TRBV20-1 and TRBJ2-3; 8 bases are shared with TRBD2. CDR3 length equals 13 residues. Germline-derived CDR1 and CDR2 are DFQATT and SNEGSKA (reference sequence). The CDR3 region is CRVPGGLTDTQYF. The CDR3 DNA reads as TGCAGAGTACCGGGAGGGCTTACAGATACGCAGTATTTT.

A few counts support this clonotype. The gene calls are TRBV7-8 and TRBJ2-6; TRBD1 matches at 8 bases. The trim removed 1 base at V and 3 bases at J, leaving 5 bases unmatched. CDR1 and CDR2 from the germline V gene are SGHVS and FQNEAQ. This CDR3 spans 17 amino acids. DNA of the CDR3: TGTGCCAGCAGCTTAGGCAGGGGGCTCGTTGGGGCCAACGTCCTGACTTTC. Amino acid sequence: CASSLGRGLVGANVLTF.

This rearrangement joins TRBV30 to TRBJ2-3; D gene unclear. The CDR3 is 15 amino acids. Between the trimmed V and J ends, which lost 2 bases and 0 bases, there was a span of 12 bases. Looked up from germline, CDR1 is GTSNPN and CDR2 is SVGIG (reference sequence). Here the CDR3 DNA reads TGTGCCTGGAGTAGGTCTGGAACTAGCACAGATACGCAGTATTTT. This codes for CAWSRSGTSTDTQYF.

V gene TRBV14 combines with J gene TRBJ1-6; perhaps TRBD1 as D (5 bases). CDR1 and CDR2 from the germline V gene are SGHDN and FVKESK. This CDR3 comprises 13 residues. The V and J ends lost 11 bases and 9 bases respectively, with 17 bases between them. For the CDR3, the DNA is TGTGCCGCCGTGGCAGGGAACCCTTCACCCCTCCACTTT. Its protein is CAAVAGNPSPLHF. The complete variable domain, with remaining parts taken from reference TRBV14 and TRBJ1-6, reads EAGVTQFPSHSVIEKGQTVTLRCDPISGHDNLYWYRRVMGKEIKFLLHFVKESKQDESGMPNNRFLAERTGGTYSTLKVQPAELEDSGVYFCAAVAGNPSPLHFGNGTRLTVT.

The gene calls are TRBV28 and TRBJ2-3, with 10 bases that match TRBD2. V trimming: 5 bases; J trimming: 3 bases; junction bases outside the gene matches: 5. This CDR3 is built from 15 residues. Germline values: CDR1 MDHEN, CDR2 SYDVKM. CDR3 DNA: TGTGCCAGCAGTCGGACGGGACTAGCGACAGATACGCAGTATTTT. This sequence encodes CASSRTGLATDTQYF.

Here the CDR3 reads CASSGQASTDTQYF. In DNA, the CDR3 is TGTGCCAGCAGTGGGCAGGCTTCCACAGATACGCAGTATTTT. This chain links TRBV2 with TRBJ2-3; D gene uncertain. This CDR3 comprises 14 residues. V was clipped by 4 bases and J by 2 bases, with 10 bases between them. Germline values: CDR1 SNHLY, CDR2 FYNNEI.

Many counts were recorded for this clonotype. V gene TRBV7-9 combines with J gene TRBJ2-2; D remains unclear. V was clipped by 4 bases and J by 9 bases, with 9 bases between them. This CDR3 contains 12 residues. The germline CDR1 and CDR2 sequences are SEHNR and FQNEAQ (reference sequence). The CDR3 loop is CASSSSGRELFF. CDR3 nucleotides: TGTGCCAGCAGCTCAAGTGGCAGGGAGCTGTTTTTT.

Regarding this clonotype: The junction departs from the called germline gene at one end, perhaps through a read error. This chain links TRBV7-9 with TRBJ2-7, with 8 bases aligning to TRBD2. This CDR3 is 15 amino acids long. Germline V gives CDR1 SEHNR, CDR2 FQNEAQ (reference sequence). CDR3 DNA sequence: TGTGCCAGAAGCTCCCGACTAGCGAAATCCTACGAGCAGTACTTC. The encoded protein is CARSSRLAKSYEQYF.

The chain has TRBV7-9 and TRBJ2-3; 8 bases line up with TRBD2. The CDR3 is made up of 16 amino acids. Germline V gene sequence: CDR1 SEHNR, CDR2 FQNEAQ (reference sequence). J was trimmed by 0 bases and V by 5 bases; bases with no gene match: 7. CDR3: CASSNGLAASTDTQYF. Written as DNA, the CDR3 is TGTGCCAGCAGCAACGGACTAGCAGCTAGCACAGATACGCAGTATTTT.

The sample holds many counts of this clonotype. The chain combines TRBV7-6 with TRBJ2-5, with D possibly being TRBD1 or TRBD2 (6 bases each). Germline V gives CDR1 SGHVS, CDR2 FNYEAQ. Trimming took 5 bases from V and 0 from J, leaving 28 bases between them. The CDR3 totals 20 residues. The CDR3 coding sequence is TGTGCCAGCAGCGTCAGGCCCCCGGGGGCCAGGGGTCAGTACCAAGAGACCCAGTACTTC. Translated: CASSVRPPGARGQYQETQYF.

The J gene is TRBJ2-5, the V gene TRBV29-1; D possibly corresponds to TRBD1 (6 bases). CDR1 is SQVTM and CDR2 is ANQGSEA in the germline V gene. The CDR3 consists of 11 residues. Trimming took 8 bases from V and 2 from J, leaving 9 bases between them. The CDR3 sequence: CSFGQQETQYF. The CDR3 DNA reads as TGCAGCTTCGGACAGCAAGAGACCCAGTACTTC.

V usage is TRBV28 and J usage is TRBJ1-6; a weak D match, TRBD1 (5 bases). With 2 bases removed from V and 10 bases from J, the gap between germline ends came to 15 bases. Germline CDR1 reads MDHEN; CDR2 reads SYDVKM. This CDR3 is 15 amino acids long. As DNA, the CDR3 is TGTGCCAGCAGTTTACCCCTGCAGGGAGCCTCACCCCTCCACTTT. Translation: CASSLPLQGASPLHF.

This clonotype was found many times. J is TRBJ2-2 and V is TRBV11-3; D is perhaps TRBD1 (6 bases). Trimming removed 8 bases at V and 1 base at J, with 14 bases between. CDR3 size: 15 residues. Per germline, CDR1 SGHNT and CDR2 YENEEA. CDR3 amino acids: CASENRDKNTGELFF. The CDR3 DNA is TGTGCCAGCGAGAACCGGGACAAGAACACCGGGGAGCTGTTTTTT.

This clonotype was seen ten or more times. The rearrangement links TRBV20-1 to TRBJ2-1, with D possibly TRBD1 on 5 matching bases. With 3 bases removed from V and 8 bases from J, the gap between germline ends came to 14 bases. From germline, CDR1 is DFQATT and CDR2 SNEGSKA (reference sequence). The CDR3 is 13 residues long. The CDR3 here is CSASAPFRDEQFF. The DNA for the CDR3 is TGCAGTGCTAGTGCCCCTTTCAGGGATGAGCAGTTCTTC.

The chain recombines TRBV6-6 with TRBJ2-1, with D maybe TRBD1 (6 bases). Germline assignment: CDR1 MNHNY and CDR2 SVGAGI (reference sequence). With 4 bases removed from V and 6 bases from J, the gap between germline ends came to 13 bases. CDR3 length: 14 residues. Here the CDR3 DNA reads TGTGCCAGCAGTTTTCCGAACAGGGCCAATGAGCAGTTCTTC. Protein sequence: CASSFPNRANEQFF.

This clonotype has only a few counts. The genes are TRBV19 and TRBJ2-2; unclear D gene. The CDR3 loop spans 13 amino acids. Germline V gene data show CDR1 as LNHDA and CDR2 as SQIVND (reference sequence). Trimming stripped 3 bases from V and 7 bases from J, with 9 bases between. The CDR3: CASSMVGVGELFF. The CDR3 DNA sequence: TGTGCCAGTAGTATGGTAGGCGTCGGGGAGCTGTTTTTT.

This clonotype was found a few times. The DNA for the CDR3 is TGTGCCAGCAAGTCGCGGGAGTTTAGCACAGATACGCAGTATTTT. Translation gives CASKSREFSTDTQYF. V gene TRBV19 combines with J gene TRBJ2-3, with TRBD2 identical over 7 bases. The CDR3 sequence is 15 residues long. Germline lookup yields CDR1 LNHDA and CDR2 SQIVND (reference sequence). Trimming at V came to 9 bases and at J to 0 bases, leaving 9 bases not matched to a gene.